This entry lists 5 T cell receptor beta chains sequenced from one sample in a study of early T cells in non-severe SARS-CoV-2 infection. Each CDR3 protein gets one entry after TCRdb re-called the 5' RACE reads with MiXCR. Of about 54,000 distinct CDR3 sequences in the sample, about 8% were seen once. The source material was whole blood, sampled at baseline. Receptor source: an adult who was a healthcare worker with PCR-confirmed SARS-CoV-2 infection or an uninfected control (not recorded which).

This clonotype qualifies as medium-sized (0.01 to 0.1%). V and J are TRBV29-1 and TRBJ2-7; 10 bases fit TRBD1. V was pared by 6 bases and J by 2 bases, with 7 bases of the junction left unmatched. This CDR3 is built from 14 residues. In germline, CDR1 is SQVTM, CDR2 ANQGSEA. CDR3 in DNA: TGCAGCGTGGCCGGGACAGGGGACACCTACGAGCAGTACTTC. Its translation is CSVAGTGDTYEQYF.

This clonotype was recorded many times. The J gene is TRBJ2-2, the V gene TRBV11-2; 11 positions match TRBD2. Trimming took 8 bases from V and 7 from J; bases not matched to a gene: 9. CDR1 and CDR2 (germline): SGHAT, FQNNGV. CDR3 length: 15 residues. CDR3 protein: CASLRGLAADGELFF. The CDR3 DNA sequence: TGTGCCAGCTTGAGGGGACTAGCGGCCGACGGGGAGCTGTTTTTT.

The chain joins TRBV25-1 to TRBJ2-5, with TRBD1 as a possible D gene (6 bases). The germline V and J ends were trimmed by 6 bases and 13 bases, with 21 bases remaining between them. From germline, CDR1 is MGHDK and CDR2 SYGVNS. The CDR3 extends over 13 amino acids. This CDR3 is CASRGTSSTGVYF. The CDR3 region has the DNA TGTGCCAGCAGAGGGACATCAAGCACTGGGGTGTACTTC.

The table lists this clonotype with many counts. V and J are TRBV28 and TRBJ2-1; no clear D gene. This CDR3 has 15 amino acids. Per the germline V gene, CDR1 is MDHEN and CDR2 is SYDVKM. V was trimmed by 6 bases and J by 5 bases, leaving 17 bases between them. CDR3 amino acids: CASSPGSSDHNEQFF. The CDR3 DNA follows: TGTGCCAGCAGCCCTGGGTCCTCGGATCACAATGAGCAGTTCTTC.

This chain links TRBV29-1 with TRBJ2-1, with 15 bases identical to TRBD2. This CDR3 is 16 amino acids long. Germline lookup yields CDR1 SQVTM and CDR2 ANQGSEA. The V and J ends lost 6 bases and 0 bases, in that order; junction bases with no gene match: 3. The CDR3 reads CSVGLAGGSSYNEQFF. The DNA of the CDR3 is TGCAGCGTCGGACTAGCGGGAGGGAGCTCCTACAATGAGCAGTTCTTC.